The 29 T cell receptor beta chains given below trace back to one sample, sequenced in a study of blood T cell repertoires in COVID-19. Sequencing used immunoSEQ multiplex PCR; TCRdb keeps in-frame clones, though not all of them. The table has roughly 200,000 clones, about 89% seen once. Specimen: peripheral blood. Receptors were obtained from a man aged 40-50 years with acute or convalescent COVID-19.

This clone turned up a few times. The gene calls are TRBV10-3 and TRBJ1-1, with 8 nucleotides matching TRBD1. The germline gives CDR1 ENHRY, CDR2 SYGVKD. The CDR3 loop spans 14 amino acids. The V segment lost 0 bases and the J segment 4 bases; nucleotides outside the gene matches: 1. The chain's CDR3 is CAISESTGGTEAFF. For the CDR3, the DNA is TGTGCCATCAGTGAGTCTACAGGGGGCACTGAAGCTTTCTTT.

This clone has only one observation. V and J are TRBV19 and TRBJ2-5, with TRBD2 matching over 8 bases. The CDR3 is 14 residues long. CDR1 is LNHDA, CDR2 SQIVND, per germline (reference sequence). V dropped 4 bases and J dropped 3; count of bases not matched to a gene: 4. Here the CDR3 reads CASSTLAGKETQYF. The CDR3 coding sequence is TGTGCCAGTAGTACCTTAGCGGGGAAAGAGACCCAGTACTTC.

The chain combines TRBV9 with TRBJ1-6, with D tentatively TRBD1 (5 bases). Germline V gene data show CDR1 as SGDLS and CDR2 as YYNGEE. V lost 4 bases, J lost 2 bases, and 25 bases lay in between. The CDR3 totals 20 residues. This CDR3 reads CASSTNGGGWDAAYNSPLHF. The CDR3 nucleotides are TGTGCCAGCAGCACCAATGGGGGGGGATGGGACGCGGCCTATAATTCACCCCTCCACTTT.

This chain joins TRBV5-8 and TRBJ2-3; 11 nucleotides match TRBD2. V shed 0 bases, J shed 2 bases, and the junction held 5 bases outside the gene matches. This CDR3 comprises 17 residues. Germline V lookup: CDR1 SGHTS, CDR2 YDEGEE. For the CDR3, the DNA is TGTGCCAGCAGCTTGGGACTAGCGGGAAAATTCACAGATACGCAGTATTTT. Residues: CASSLGLAGKFTDTQYF. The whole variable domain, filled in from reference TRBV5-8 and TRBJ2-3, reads EAGVTQSPTHLIKTRGQQATLRCSPISGHTSVYWYQQALGLGLQFLLWYDEGEERNRGNFPPRFSGRQFPNYSSELNVNALELEDSALYLCASSLGLAGKFTDTQYFGPGTRLTVL.

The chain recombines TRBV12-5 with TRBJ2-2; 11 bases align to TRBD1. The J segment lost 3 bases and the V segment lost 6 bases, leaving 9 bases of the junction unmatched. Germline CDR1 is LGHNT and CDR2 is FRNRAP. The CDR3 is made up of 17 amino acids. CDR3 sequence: CASGPGQGASDTGELFF. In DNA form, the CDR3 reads TGTGCTAGTGGACCCGGACAGGGGGCGTCGGACACCGGGGAGCTGTTTTTT. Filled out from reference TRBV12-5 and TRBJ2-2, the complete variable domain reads DARVTQTPRHKVTEMGQEVTMRCQPILGHNTVFWYRQTMMQGLELLAYFRNRAPLDDSGMPKDRFSAEMPDATLATLKIQPSEPRDSAVYFCASGPGQGASDTGELFFGEGSRLTVL.

Written as DNA, the CDR3 is TGTGCCAGCAGCCAGACATCACTCTATAATTCACCCCTCCACTTT. Its protein is CASSQTSLYNSPLHF. The chain carries TRBV9 and TRBJ1-6; unclear D gene. This CDR3 spans 15 amino acids. Trimming removed 4 bases from V and 3 bases from J, with 11 bases in between. Germline V gene data show CDR1 as SGDLS and CDR2 as YYNGEE.

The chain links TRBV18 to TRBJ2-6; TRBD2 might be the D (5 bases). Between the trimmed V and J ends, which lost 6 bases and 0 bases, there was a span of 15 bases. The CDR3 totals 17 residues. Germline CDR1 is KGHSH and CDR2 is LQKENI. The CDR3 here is CASSPGRDHSGANVLTF. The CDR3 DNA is TGTGCCAGCTCCCCGGGAAGGGATCACTCTGGGGCCAACGTCCTGACTTTC.

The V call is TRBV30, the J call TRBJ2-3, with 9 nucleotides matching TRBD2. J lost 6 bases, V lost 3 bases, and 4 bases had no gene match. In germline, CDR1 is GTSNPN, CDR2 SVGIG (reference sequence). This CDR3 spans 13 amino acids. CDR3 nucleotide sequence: TGTGCCTGGAGAGGGACTAGCTGGGATACGCAGTATTTT. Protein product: CAWRGTSWDTQYF.

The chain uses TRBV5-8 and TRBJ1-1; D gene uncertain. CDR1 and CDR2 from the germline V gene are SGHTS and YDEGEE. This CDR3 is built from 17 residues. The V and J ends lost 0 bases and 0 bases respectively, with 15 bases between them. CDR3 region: CASSLVSGHRMNTEAFF. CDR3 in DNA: TGTGCCAGCAGCTTGGTGAGTGGTCACCGCATGAACACTGAAGCTTTCTTT.

The CDR3 loop reads CASSQDAGVPGYTF. The DNA for the CDR3 is TGTGCCAGCAGCCAAGACGCAGGGGTTCCTGGCTACACCTTC. The chain couples TRBV3-1 (or the pseudogene TRBV3-2) to TRBJ1-2; TRBD1 is a possible D gene (6 bases). Germline CDR1 LGHDT, CDR2 YNNKEL (reference sequence). CDR3 length equals 14 residues. The germline V and J ends were trimmed by 0 bases and 7 bases, with 12 bases remaining between them.

The CDR3 DNA is TGTGCCAGCAGCGTAGCAGGGACAGGGGGCTTCTACGAGCAGTACTTC. Protein product: CASSVAGTGGFYEQYF. The V call is TRBV9, the J call TRBJ2-7; 12 bases are a match to TRBD1. The CDR3 contains 16 residues. The germline CDR1 and CDR2 sequences are SGDLS and YYNGEE. The trim removed 0 bases at V and 3 bases at J, leaving 4 bases unmatched.

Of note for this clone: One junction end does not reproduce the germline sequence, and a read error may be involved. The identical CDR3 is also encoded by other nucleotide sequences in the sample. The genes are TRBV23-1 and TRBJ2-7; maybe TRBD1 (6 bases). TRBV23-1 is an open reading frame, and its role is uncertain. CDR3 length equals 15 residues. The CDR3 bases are TGTGCCAGCAGTCAAAGCAGGGGTTTTTCCTACGAGCAGTACTTC. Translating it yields CASSQSRGFSYEQYF.

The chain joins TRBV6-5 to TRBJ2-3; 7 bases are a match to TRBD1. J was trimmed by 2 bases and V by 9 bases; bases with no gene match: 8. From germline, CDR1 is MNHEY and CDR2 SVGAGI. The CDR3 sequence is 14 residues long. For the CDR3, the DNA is TGTGCCAGAGGAGACAGGGATTACACAGATACGCAGTATTTT. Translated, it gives CARGDRDYTDTQYF.

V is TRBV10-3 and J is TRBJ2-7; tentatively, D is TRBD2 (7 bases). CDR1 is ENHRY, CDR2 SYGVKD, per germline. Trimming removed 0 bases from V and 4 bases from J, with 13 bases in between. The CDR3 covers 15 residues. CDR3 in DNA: TGTGCCATCAGTGAGTCTTTAGGGGGGGCGTACGAGCAGTACTTC. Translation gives CAISESLGGAYEQYF.

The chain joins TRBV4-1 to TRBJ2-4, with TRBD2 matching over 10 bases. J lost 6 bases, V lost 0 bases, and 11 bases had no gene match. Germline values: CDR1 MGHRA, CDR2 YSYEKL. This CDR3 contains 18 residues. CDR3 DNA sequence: TGCGCCAGCAGCCAAGATCGATCAAGACTAGCGGGCCCAAACATTCAGTACTTC. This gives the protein CASSQDRSRLAGPNIQYF.

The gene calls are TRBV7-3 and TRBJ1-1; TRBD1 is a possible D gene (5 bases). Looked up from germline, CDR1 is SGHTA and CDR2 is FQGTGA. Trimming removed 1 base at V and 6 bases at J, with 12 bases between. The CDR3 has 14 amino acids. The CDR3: CASSLRWGEAEAFF. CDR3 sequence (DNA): TGTGCCAGCAGCTTAAGGTGGGGGGAGGCTGAAGCTTTCTTT.

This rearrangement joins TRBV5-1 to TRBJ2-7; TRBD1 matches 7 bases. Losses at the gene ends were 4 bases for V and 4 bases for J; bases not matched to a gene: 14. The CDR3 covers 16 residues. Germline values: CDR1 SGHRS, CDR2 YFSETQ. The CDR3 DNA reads TGCGCCAGCAGCGGATCCGGGACAGCAGGACTTTACGAGCAGTACTTC. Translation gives CASSGSGTAGLYEQYF.

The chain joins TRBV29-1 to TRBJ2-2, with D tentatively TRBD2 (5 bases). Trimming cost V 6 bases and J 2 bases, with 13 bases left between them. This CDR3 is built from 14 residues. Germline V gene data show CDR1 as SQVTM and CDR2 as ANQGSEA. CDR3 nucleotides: TGCAGCGTCACTAGGACGAGTAACACCGGGGAGCTGTTTTTT. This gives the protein CSVTRTSNTGELFF.

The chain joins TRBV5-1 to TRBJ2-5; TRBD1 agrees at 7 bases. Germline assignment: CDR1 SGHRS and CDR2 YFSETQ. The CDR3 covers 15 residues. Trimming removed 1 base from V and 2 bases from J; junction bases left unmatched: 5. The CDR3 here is CASSLYGTVQETQYF. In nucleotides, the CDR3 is TGCGCCAGCAGCTTGTATGGGACAGTACAAGAGACCCAGTACTTC.

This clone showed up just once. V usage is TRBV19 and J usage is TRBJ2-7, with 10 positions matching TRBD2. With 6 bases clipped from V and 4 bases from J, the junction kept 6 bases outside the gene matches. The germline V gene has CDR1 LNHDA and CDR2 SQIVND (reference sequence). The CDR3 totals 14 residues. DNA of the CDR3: TGTGCCAGTAGAGTAGCGGGGGGATCTTACGAGCAGTACTTC. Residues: CASRVAGGSYEQYF.

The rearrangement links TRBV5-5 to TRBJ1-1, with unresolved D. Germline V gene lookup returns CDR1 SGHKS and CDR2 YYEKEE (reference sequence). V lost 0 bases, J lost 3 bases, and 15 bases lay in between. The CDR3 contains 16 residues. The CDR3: CASSLGPQALDTEAFF. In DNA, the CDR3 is TGTGCCAGCAGCTTGGGTCCGCAGGCCCTTGACACTGAAGCTTTCTTT.

CDR3 residues: CASSGGGIEETQYF. The CDR3 DNA follows: TGTGCCAGCAGCGGCGGGGGGATAGAGGAGACCCAGTACTTC. The V and J genes are TRBV7-9 and TRBJ2-5; 8 nucleotides align to TRBD2. This CDR3 contains 14 residues. Germline assignment: CDR1 SEHNR and CDR2 FQNEAQ (reference sequence). The V gene end was trimmed by 5 bases and the J gene end by 5 bases; junction bases not matched to a gene: 7.

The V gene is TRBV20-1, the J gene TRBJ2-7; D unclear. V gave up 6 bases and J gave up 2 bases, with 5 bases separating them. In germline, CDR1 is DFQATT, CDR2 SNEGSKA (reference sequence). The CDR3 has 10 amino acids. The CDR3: CSAVTYEQYF. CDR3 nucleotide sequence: TGCAGTGCCGTAACCTACGAGCAGTACTTC.

CDR3: CASSYSTSGWLDEQYF. CDR3 sequence (DNA): TGTGCCAGCAGTTACTCGACCTCAGGGTGGTTGGACGAGCAGTACTTC. The chain joins TRBV6-2 or TRBV6-3 to TRBJ2-7; D might be TRBD1 (5 bases). CDR1 is MNHEY and CDR2 is SVGEGT in the germline V gene. Between the trimmed V and J ends, which lost 0 bases and 5 bases, there was a span of 17 bases. This CDR3 region has 16 residues.

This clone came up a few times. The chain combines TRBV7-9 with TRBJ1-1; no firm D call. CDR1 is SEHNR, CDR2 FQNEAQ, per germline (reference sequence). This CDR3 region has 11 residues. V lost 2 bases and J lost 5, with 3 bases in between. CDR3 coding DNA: TGTGCCAGCAGCTTACTGACTGAAGCTTTCTTT. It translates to CASSLLTEAFF.

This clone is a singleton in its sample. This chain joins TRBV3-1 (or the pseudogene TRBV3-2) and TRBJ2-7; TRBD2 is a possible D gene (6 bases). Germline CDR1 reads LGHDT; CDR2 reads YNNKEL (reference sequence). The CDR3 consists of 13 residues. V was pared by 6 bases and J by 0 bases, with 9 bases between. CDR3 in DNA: TGTGCCAGCAGGCCGACTAGCTCCTACGAGCAGTACTTC. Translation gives CASRPTSSYEQYF.

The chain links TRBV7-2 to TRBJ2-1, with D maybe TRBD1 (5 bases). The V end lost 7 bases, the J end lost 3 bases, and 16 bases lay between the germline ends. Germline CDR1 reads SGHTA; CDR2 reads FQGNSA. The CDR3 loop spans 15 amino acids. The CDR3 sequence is CASKLNSDIYNEQFF. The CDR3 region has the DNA TGTGCCAGCAAGCTCAATTCGGACATCTACAATGAGCAGTTCTTC.

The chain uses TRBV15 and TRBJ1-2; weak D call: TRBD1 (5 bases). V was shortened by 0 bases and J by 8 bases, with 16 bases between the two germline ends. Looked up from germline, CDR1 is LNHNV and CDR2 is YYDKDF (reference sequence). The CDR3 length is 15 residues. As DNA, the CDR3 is TGTGCCACCAGCAGAGATCAGGGAGGGTCAGGGGGCTACACCTTC. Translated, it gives CATSRDQGGSGGYTF.

CDR3 in amino acids: CASSKVVRVNTGELFF. In nucleotides, the CDR3 is TGTGCCAGCAGCAAAGTAGTCAGGGTAAACACCGGGGAGCTGTTTTTT. J is TRBJ2-2 and V is TRBV21-1; TRBD1 reflects the table's D call only, with no check against the DNA. TRBV21-1 is assigned pseudogene status. This CDR3 comprises 16 residues.